The clone carrying this TCR beta chain was seen ten or more times. Its antigen is currently unknown. These data come from a study of neurological immune-mediated disorders. At the level of the study: Of about 34 multiple sclerosis patients, approximately 31 were relapsing-remitting and 3 secondary progressive. General study results and limits: One related-CDR3 cluster, which may be a signature, held the repertoires of 18 of 34 multiple sclerosis patients after phylogenetic grouping.

The CDR3 covers 15 residues. Trimming removed 6 bases from V and 5 bases from J; junction bases left unmatched: 7. MiXCR was run by TCRdb on the 5' RACE reads, yielding one entry per CDR3 protein. The data contain some 60,000 distinct CDR3 sequences, about 3.5% of them seen just once; the ten biggest clones take up less than 2.5%. For the unsorted libraries, 2 million PBMCs stored at -80 C served as input. The genes are TRBV12-3 or TRBV12-4 and TRBJ1-4; 9 nucleotides agree with TRBD1. The TCR was taken from a woman aged 45-65 years with multiple sclerosis. The specimen sequenced was PBMCs. CDR3 nucleotides: TGTGCCAGCAGCCTGGGACAGGGCCGCAATGAAAAACTGTTTTTT. Translated: CASSLGQGRNEKLFF.